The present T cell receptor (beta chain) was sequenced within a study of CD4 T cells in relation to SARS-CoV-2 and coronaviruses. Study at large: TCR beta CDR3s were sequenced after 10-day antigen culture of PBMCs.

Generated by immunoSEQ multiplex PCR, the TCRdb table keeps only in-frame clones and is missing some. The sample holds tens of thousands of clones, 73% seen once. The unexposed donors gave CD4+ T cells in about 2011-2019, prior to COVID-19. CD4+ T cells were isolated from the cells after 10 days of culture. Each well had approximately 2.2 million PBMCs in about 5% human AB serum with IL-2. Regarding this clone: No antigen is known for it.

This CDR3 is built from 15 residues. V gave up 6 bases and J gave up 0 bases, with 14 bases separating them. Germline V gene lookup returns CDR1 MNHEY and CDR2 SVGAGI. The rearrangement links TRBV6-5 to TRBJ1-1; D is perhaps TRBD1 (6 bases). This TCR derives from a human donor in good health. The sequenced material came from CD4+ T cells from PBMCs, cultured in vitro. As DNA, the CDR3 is TGTGCCAGCAGGTCACTACAGGGATTGAACACTGAAGCTTTCTTT. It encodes CASRSLQGLNTEAFF.